These 9 T cell receptor beta chains were all obtained from the same sample, sequenced in a study of control samples from healthy donors and cancer patients. TCRdb's copy holds only in-frame clones and misses some; the assay was immunoSEQ multiplex PCR. The table has tens of thousands of clones, 89% seen once. The material sequenced was blood. All receptors derive from a man aged 45-65 years in good health.

The chain recombines TRBV7-9 with TRBJ1-1, with D maybe TRBD1 (6 bases). Germline V gene lookup returns CDR1 SEHNR and CDR2 FQNEAQ (reference sequence). This CDR3 has 12 amino acids. V was pared by 7 bases and J by 11 bases, with 17 bases between. CDR3 region: CASTEGNRAAFF. As DNA, the CDR3 is TGTGCCAGCACCGAGGGAAACAGGGCGGCTTTCTTT.

The rearrangement joins TRBV29-1 to TRBJ1-2; D possibly corresponds to TRBD1 (5 bases). CDR1 is SQVTM and CDR2 is ANQGSEA in the germline V gene. The V and J ends lost 7 bases and 6 bases respectively, with 9 bases between them. This CDR3 has 10 residues. The CDR3 nucleotides are TGCAGCGCCGAAGGGGATGGCTACACCTTC. This encodes CSAEGDGYTF.

V is TRBV11-2 and J is TRBJ2-4; D gene unclear. The V gene lost 4 bases and the J gene lost 5 bases, with 15 bases spanning the gap. Germline values: CDR1 SGHAT, CDR2 FQNNGV. This CDR3 contains 15 residues. CDR3 bases: TGTGCCAGCAGCTCCCAGCCCCGGTACGAAAACATTCAGTACTTC. Protein: CASSSQPRYENIQYF.

The chain recombines TRBV11-2 with TRBJ1-2; no reliable D call. The V end was cut by 5 bases, the J end by 6 bases, with 19 bases between. The CDR3 has 15 amino acids. Germline V lookup: CDR1 SGHAT, CDR2 FQNNGV. DNA of the CDR3: TGTGCCAGCAGCCCCGACATTGCGGGATTTGATGGCTACACCTTC. Residues: CASSPDIAGFDGYTF.

A single count supports this clone. The genes are TRBV5-1 and TRBJ2-5; TRBD1 matches 10 bases. J lost 5 bases, V lost 4 bases, and 8 bases had no gene match. There are 15 residues in the CDR3. Germline CDR1 is SGHRS and CDR2 is YFSETQ. The CDR3, as DNA: TGCGCCAGCAGCAAACCGACAGGGGGCGGGGAGACCCAGTACTTC. It codes for CASSKPTGGGETQYF.

The chain recombines TRBV29-1 with TRBJ2-3, with 10 bases fitting TRBD1. With V trimmed by 3 bases and J by 3 bases, 6 bases remained unmatched. Germline loops: CDR1 SQVTM, CDR2 ANQGSEA. This CDR3 is 15 amino acids long. The DNA of the CDR3 is TGCAGCGTTGACCCTACGGACAGGGGGACAGATACGCAGTATTTT. Amino acids: CSVDPTDRGTDTQYF.

This clone was found a few times. J is TRBJ1-2 and V is TRBV6-5, with no clear D. There are 13 residues in the CDR3. Trimming took 0 bases from V and 6 from J, leaving 8 bases between them. The germline V gene encodes CDR1 MNHEY and CDR2 SVGAGI. This CDR3 is CASSYSGLNGYTF. The CDR3 DNA reads TGTGCCAGCAGTTACTCAGGGTTGAATGGCTACACCTTC.

Details on this clone: Its ends do not fully match the called genes, so a read error is possible. The V call is TRBV9, the J call TRBJ1-2; TRBD1 aligns across 9 bases. CDR3 size: 13 residues. Germline V gives CDR1 SGDLS, CDR2 YYNGEE. The CDR3 DNA sequence: TGTGCCAGCAGCGTAGAGGACAGGGGCGGTTTTTTCTTC. This encodes CASSVEDRGGFFF.

This chain connects TRBV5-1 to TRBJ2-1, with 11 bases matching TRBD1. CDR1 SGHRS and CDR2 YFSETQ come from the germline V gene. V dropped 2 bases and J dropped 7; count of bases not matched to a gene: 17. CDR3 length: 19 residues. For the CDR3, the DNA is TGCGCCAGCAGCTTAAACTCAAACGCAAGGACAGGGGGCGCGAATGAGCAGTTCTTC. Translation: CASSLNSNARTGGANEQFF.